This T cell receptor (beta chain) was identified in a study of human T cells and chemical hapten exposure. Per germline, CDR1 MNHEY and CDR2 SVGEGT. Between the trimmed V and J ends, which lost 2 bases and 12 bases, there was a span of 11 bases. The CDR3 has 11 residues. This clonotype was seen a few times. Via MiXCR, TCRdb re-called the RACE reads, giving one row per CDR3 protein. The sample has about 400,000 distinct CDR3 sequences, about 6% seen once; the top ten hold 4.5% to 6%. Time point noted: patch test 2, 6 weeks after DPC sensitization. Treatment meaning: therapeutic diphenylcyclopropenone sensitization with weekly scalp DPC.

This TCR derives from a woman in her late teens or twenties with alopecia areata. Some clones in this sample may be carry-over from other donors' samples. The genes are TRBV6-2 or TRBV6-3 and TRBJ2-7, with D uncertain. The input for sequencing was whole blood, taken in connection with sensitization to the hapten diphenylcyclopropenone (DPC). CDR3 loop: CASSYGSSLYF. Written as DNA, the CDR3 is TGTGCCAGCAGTTACGGGTCATCTCTGTACTTC.